The clone carrying this T cell receptor (beta chain) was recorded once. Its specificity is not known. This record comes from a study of shared clonotypes between healthy human individuals. Across the study: Per donor, three plates held CD4 naive cells, three held CD4 memory, two held CD8 naive and one held CD8 memory. Study-wide findings and caveats: Of the naive CD4 clonotypes, around 4.8% were shared across several donors. Naive subsets, compared against memory subsets, generally had larger estimated richness values.

Clones were read by immunoSEQ multiplex PCR, and TCRdb kept only the in-frame ones, dropping some. Of approximately 100,000 clones listed, approximately 70% were seen once; the top ten hold more than 20%. This CDR3 contains 16 residues. V lost 3 bases, J lost 4 bases, and 3 bases stayed unmatched. Germline CDR1 reads SGHRS; CDR2 reads YFSETQ. Recent acute infections and vaccinations were absent in the healthy HIV-negative adult donors. Specimen: memory CD8+ T cells sorted from blood. Subset denoted: CD45RO+ cells pooled with CCR7-negative TemRA cells. This receptor was obtained from a woman aged 25 to 39 in good health. The gene calls are TRBV5-1 and TRBJ2-2, with 13 nucleotides matching TRBD2. The CDR3 loop reads CASSSWTSGGTGELFF. The CDR3 bases are TGCGCCAGCAGCTCATGGACTAGCGGGGGCACCGGGGAGCTGTTTTTT.